This T cell receptor (beta chain) was recorded in a study of T-cell reconstitution after alpha-beta-depleted transplantation in children. Using unique molecular identifiers, the investigators prepared the TCRbeta library. TCRdb analysed the PCR reads with MiXCR anew, one entry per CDR3 protein. The table lists about 600,000 distinct CDR3 sequences, approximately 22% of them singletons. The CDR3 sequence is 14 residues long. V was shortened by 8 bases and J by 4 bases, with 12 bases between the two germline ends. In its sample, this clonotype was seen a few times. The rearrangement joins TRBV12-3 or TRBV12-4 to TRBJ2-6; the D gene is possibly TRBD1 (6 bases). The sequence derives from a boy less than two years old who had a stem cell transplant for acute myeloid leukemia, so the T cells may come from the graft donor. The source material was PBMCs, mostly from graft donor cells, sampled 360 days after TCRalphabeta/CD19-depleted stem cell transplant. CDR3 in amino acids: CASGTGYGANVLTF. For the CDR3, the DNA is TGTGCCAGCGGAACAGGGTACGGGGCCAACGTCCTGACTTTC.